This TCR beta chain was observed in a study of blood T cells in healthy people across ages. At the level of the study: The capture of about one barcoded beta molecule per two T cells was achieved by template switching.

The use of a sample-barcoded 5' primer and a J-beta primer mix characterized a second PCR of roughly 7 to 11 cycles. TCRdb itself ran the 5' RACE reads through MiXCR, one entry per CDR3 protein. This repertoire shows under 1,100,000 distinct CDR3 sequences, 20% to 25% found once; its top ten account for approximately 0.79%. This CDR3 region has 16 residues. Germline lookup yields CDR1 SGDLS and CDR2 YYNGEE. The table lists this clonotype with a few counts. This same sample was also part of a study on T cells of mothers and their children. That report adds: Per 15 ul, 1.5 ug of RNA was used, with all extracted RNA going into cDNA synthesis. Every mother supplied over 9 million TCR beta CDR3 reads and every child several million.

The origin of this receptor is a girl aged 2 to 9 in good health. V is TRBV9 and J is TRBJ2-5, with 7 bases that match TRBD2. TRBJ2-1 explains the end of the DNA better; the J call may be wrong. The specimen sequenced was blood. As DNA, the CDR3 is TGTGCCAGCAGCCTGAGACTAGCTCCTGAATACAATGAGCAGTTCTTC. Its protein product is CASSLRLAPEYNEQFF.